Described below is a single T cell receptor (beta chain) sequence and its context. Germline V gene sequence: CDR1 MNHEY, CDR2 SMNVEV (reference sequence). V was cut by 5 bases and J by 0 bases, with 13 bases left in between. The CDR3 covers 15 residues. RNA was extracted and reverse transcribed into cDNA as the sequencing template. TCRdb's copy holds only in-frame clones and misses some; the assay was immunoSEQ multiplex PCR. The sample shows 150,000 to 200,000 clones, under 80% of them seen only once. Documented treatment: oral pan-JAK inhibitor, 5-10 mg twice daily. Lesional scalp tissue (obtained by punch biopsy) and peripheral blood were collected from alopecia areata patients. These data come from a study of CD8+ T cells in alopecia areata. Study overall: Treated patients were dosed with oral tofacitinib, taking 5 to 10 mg twice daily. Percent affected scalp area, the SALT score, rated treated patients' severity.

V and J are TRBV27 and TRBJ1-1; D not resolved. The sequence was obtained from a human donor with alopecia areata. Sequenced here: CD4+ T cells sorted from blood, sampled at approximately week 50, from a patient treated with tofacitinib. CDR3 sequence reads: CASSGKVVVNTEAFF. Here the CDR3 DNA reads TGTGCCAGCAGTGGGAAGGTGGTAGTGAACACTGAAGCTTTCTTT.